This T cell receptor (beta chain) appears in the sequencing data of a study of identical twins. General study points: Memory repertoires showed no such pattern, whereas abundant cord blood beta clonotypes carried fewer insertions. Zero-insertion analyses might be partly confounded by invariant T cells like MAIT and iNKT.

This clonotype was counted at least ten times. As yet, its antigen is unknown. V was cut by 6 bases and J by 7 bases, with 19 bases left in between. Looked up from germline, CDR1 is SGHRS and CDR2 is YFSETQ. The CDR3 contains 15 residues. A universal primer site was added by template switching, and unique molecular identifiers were carried by the cDNA. MiXCR was run by TCRdb on the 5' RACE reads, yielding one entry per CDR3 protein. The profile shows about 570,000 distinct CDR3 sequences, around 9.6% of them singletons. Another study also made use of these data, one on yellow fever vaccine responses in identical twins. This second study notes: On the reported evidence, twins' vaccine T cell responses seemed partly convergent and partly personalized.

Input material: PBMCs. This rearrangement joins TRBV5-1 to TRBJ2-2; D possibly matches TRBD1 or TRBD2 (5 bases each). The sequence derives from a woman under 30 in good health. CDR3 residues: CASTRDLDNRGELFF. In DNA form, the CDR3 reads TGCGCCAGCACCCGGGACCTAGATAATCGCGGGGAGCTGTTTTTT.